This TCR beta chain was sequenced in a study of CD8 T cells in ankylosing spondylitis. This clonotype was picked up many times. J was trimmed by 3 bases and V by 7 bases; bases with no gene match: 10. Germline CDR1 is DFQATT and CDR2 is SNEGSKA (reference sequence). The CDR3 sequence is 14 residues long. MiXCR, run by TCRdb on the 5' RACE reads, gives a single entry per CDR3 protein. The sample has around 250,000 distinct CDR3 sequences; around a tenth are singletons. The sequence was collected from a male donor with ankylosing spondylitis or in good health (not recorded which). The sequencing input was blood, either unsorted or a sorted T cell fraction (not recorded which). The chain links TRBV20-1 to TRBJ2-7, with 9 bases fitting TRBD2. The CDR3: CSGLAQAGGYEQYF. CDR3 nucleotide sequence: TGCAGTGGCCTAGCGCAAGCGGGGGGCTACGAGCAGTACTTC.